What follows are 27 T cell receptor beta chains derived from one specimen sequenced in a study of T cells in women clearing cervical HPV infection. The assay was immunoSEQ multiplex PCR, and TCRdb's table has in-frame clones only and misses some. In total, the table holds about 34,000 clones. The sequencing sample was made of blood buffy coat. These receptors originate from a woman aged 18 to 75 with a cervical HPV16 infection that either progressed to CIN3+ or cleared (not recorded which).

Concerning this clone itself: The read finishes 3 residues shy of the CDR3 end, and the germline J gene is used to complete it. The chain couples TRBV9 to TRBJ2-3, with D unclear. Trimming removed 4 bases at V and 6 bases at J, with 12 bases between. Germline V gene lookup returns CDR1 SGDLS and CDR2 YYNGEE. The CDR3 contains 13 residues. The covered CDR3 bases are TGTGCCAGCAGCCTGGCCCCTGAGGATACG. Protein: CASSLAPEDT. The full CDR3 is CASSLAPEDTQYF.

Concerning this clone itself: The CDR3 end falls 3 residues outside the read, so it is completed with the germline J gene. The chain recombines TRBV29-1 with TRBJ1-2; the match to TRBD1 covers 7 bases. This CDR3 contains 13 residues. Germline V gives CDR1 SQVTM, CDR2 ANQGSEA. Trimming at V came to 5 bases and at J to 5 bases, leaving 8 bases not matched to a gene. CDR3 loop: CSVNRDRTYGYTF. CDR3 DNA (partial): TGCAGCGTTAACCGGGACAGAACTTATGGC.

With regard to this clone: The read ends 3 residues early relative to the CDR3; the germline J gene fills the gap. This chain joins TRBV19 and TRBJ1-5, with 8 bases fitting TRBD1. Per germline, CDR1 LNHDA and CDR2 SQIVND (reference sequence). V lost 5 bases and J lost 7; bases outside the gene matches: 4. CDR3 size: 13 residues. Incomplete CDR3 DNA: TGTGCCAGTAGTTCCAGGACAGGGCAGCCC. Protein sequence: CASSSRTGQP. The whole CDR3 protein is CASSSRTGQPQHF.

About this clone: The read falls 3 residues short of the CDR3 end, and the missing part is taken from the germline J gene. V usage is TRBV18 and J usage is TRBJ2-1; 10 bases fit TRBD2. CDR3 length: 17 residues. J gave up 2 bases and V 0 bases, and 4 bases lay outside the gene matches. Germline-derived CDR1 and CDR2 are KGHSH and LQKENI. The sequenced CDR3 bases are TGTGCCAGCTCACCACCTCTTGGACTAGCGGCCTACAATGAG. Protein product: CASSPPLGLAAYNE. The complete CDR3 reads CASSPPLGLAAYNEQFF. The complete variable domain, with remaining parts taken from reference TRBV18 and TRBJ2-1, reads NAGVMQNPRHLVRRRGQEARLRCSPMKGHSHVYWYRQLPEEGLKFMVYLQKENIIDESGMPKERFSAEFPKEGPSILRIQQVVRGDSAAYFCASSPPLGLAAYNEQFFGPGTRLTVL.

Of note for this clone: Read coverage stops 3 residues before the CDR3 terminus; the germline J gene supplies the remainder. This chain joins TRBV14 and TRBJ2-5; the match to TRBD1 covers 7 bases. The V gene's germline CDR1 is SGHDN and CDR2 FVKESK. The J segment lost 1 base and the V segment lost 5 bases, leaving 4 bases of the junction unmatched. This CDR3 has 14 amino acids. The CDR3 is CASSNRDSQETQYF. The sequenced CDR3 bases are TGTGCCAGCAGCAACCGGGACAGCCAAGAGACC.

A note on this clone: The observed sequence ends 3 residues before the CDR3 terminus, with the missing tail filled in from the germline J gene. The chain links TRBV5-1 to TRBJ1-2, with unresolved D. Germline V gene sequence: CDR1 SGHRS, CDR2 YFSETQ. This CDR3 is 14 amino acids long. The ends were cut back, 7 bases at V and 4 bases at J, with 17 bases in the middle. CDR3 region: CASAQVFDGYGYTF. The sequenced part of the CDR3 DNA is TGCGCCAGCGCCCAGGTGTTTGACGGCTATGGC.

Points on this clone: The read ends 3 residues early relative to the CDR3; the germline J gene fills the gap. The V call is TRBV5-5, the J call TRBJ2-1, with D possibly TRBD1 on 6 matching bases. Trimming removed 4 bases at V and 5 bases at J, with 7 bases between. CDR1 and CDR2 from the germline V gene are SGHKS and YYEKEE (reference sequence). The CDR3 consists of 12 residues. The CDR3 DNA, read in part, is TGTGCCAGCAGCCGACAGGACAATGAG. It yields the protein CASSRQDNE. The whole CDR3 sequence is CASSRQDNEQFF.

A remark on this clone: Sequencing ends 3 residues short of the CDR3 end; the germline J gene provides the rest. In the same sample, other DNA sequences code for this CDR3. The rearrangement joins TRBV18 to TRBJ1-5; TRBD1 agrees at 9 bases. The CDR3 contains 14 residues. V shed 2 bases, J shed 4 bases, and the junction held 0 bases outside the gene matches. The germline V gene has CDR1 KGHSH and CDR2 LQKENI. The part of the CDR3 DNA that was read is TGTGCCAGCTCACCAGGGACAGGGAATCAGCCC. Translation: CASSPGTGNQP. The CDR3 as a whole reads CASSPGTGNQPQHF.

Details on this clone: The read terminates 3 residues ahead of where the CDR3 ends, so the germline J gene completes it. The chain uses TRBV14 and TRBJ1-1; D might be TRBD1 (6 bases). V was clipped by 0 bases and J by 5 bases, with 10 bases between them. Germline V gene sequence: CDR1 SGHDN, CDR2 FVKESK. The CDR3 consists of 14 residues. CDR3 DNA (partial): TGTGCCAGCAGCCAAGATTTCGGGACAACTGAA. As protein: CASSQDFGTTE. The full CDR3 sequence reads CASSQDFGTTEAFF.

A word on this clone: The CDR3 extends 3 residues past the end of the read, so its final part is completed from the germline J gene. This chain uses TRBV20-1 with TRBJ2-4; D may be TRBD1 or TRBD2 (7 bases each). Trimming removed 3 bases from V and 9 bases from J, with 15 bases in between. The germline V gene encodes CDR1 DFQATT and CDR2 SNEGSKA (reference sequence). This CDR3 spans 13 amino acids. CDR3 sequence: CSARETGRGIQYF. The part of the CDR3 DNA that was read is TGCAGTGCTAGGGAGACAGGGAGGGGCATT.

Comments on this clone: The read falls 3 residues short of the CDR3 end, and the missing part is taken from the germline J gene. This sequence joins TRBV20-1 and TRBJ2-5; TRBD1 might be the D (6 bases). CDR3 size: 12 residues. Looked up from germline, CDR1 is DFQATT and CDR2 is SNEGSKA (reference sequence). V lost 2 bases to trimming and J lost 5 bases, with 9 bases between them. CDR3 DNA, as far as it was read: TGCAGTGCTAGACTCACAGGGGAGACC. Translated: CSARLTGET. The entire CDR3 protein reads CSARLTGETQYF.

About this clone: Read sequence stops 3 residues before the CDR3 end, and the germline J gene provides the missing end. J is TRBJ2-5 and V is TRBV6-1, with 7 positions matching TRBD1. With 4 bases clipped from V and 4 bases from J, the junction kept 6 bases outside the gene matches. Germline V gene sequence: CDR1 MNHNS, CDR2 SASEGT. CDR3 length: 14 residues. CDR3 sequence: CASSANRGTETQYF. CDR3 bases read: TGTGCCAGCAGTGCCAACAGGGGCACAGAGACC.

The DNA read from the CDR3 is TGCAGCGTTGAGCGGGGGCCCGGGGGCTATGGC. Its protein is CSVERGPGGYG. The whole CDR3 sequence is CSVERGPGGYGYTF. V usage is TRBV29-1 and J usage is TRBJ1-2, with D perhaps TRBD1 (6 bases). The read ends 3 residues shy of where the CDR3 ends; the end is completed using the germline J gene. The CDR3 is made up of 14 amino acids. V lost 3 bases to trimming and J lost 4 bases, with 15 bases between them. Germline CDR1 reads SQVTM; CDR2 reads ANQGSEA.

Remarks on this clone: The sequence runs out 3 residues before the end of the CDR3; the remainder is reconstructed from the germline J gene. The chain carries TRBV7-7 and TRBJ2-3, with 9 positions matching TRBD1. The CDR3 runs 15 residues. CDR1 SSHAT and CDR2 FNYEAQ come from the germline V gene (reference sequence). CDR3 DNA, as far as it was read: TGTGCCAGCAGTCGGGGACAGGGAAGGTGGGAGACG. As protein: CASSRGQGRWET. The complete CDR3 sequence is CASSRGQGRWETQYF.

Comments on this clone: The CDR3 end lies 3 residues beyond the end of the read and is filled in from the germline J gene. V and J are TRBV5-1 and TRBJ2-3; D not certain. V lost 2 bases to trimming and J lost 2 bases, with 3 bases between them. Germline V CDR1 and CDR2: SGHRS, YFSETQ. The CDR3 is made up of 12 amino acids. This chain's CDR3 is CASSLYTDTQYF. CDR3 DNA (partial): TGCGCCAGCAGCTTATACACAGATACG. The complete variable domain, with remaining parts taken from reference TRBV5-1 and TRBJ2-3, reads KAGVTQTPRYLIKTRGQQVTLSCSPISGHRSVSWYQQTPGQGLQFLFEYFSETQRNKGNFPGRFSGRQFSNSRSEMNVSTLELGDSALYLCASSLYTDTQYFGPGTRLTVL.

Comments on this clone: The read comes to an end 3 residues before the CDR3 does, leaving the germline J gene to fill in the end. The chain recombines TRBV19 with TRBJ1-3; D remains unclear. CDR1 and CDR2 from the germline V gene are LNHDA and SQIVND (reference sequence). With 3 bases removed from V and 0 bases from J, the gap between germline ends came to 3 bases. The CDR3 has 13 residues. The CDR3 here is CASSIGSGNTIYF. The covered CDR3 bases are TGTGCCAGTAGTATCGGCTCTGGAAACACC.

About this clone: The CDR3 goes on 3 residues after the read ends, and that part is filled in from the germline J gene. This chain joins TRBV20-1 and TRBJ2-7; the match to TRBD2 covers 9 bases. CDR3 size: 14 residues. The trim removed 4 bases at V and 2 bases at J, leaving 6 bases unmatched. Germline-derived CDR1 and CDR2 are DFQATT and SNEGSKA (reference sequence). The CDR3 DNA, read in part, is TGCAGTGCTAATAGCGGGAGAGGGGCCTACGAG. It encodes CSANSGRGAYE. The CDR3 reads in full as CSANSGRGAYEQYF.

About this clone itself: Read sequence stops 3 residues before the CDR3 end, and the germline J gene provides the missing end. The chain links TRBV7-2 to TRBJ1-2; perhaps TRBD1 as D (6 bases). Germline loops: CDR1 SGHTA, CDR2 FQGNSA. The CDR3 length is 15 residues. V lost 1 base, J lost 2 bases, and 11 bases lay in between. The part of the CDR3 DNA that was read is TGTGCCAGCAGCTTAGTTCCTCAGGGGAACTATGGC. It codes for CASSLVPQGNYG. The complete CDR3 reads CASSLVPQGNYGYTF.

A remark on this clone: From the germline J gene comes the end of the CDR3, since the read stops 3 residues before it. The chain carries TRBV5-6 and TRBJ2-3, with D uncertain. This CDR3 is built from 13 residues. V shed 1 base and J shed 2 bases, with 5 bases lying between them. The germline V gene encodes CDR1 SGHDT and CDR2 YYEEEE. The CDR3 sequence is CASSLISTDTQYF. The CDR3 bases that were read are TGTGCCAGCAGCTTGATCTCCACAGATACG.

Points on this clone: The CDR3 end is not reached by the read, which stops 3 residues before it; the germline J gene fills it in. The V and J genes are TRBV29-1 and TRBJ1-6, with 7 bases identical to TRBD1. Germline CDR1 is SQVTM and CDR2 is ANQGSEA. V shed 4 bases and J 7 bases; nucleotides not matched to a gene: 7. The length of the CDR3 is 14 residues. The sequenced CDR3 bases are TGCAGCGTTGTACTAGGGGGCCCGAATTCACCC. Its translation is CSVVLGGPNSP. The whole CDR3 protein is CSVVLGGPNSPLHF.

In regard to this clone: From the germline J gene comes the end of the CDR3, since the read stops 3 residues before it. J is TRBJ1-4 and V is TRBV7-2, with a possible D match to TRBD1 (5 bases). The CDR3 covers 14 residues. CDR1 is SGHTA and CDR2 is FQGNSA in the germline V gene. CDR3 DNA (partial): TGTGCCAGCAGCTTAAGACAGAATAATTCACCA. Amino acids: CASSLRQNNSP. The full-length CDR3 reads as CASSLRQNNSPLFF. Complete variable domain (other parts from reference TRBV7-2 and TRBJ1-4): GAGVSQSPSNKVTEKGKDVELRCDPISGHTALYWYRQSLGQGLEFLIYFQGNSAPDKSGLPSDRFSAERTGGSVSTLTIQRTQQEDSAVYLCASSLRQNNSPLFFGSGTQLSVL.

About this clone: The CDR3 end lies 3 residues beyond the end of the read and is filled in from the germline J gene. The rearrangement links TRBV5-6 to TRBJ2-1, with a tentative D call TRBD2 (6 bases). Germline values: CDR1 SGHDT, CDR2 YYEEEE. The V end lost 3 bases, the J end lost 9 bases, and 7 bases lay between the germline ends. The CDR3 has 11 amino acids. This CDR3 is CASSWDSEQFF. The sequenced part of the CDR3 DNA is TGTGCCAGCAGCTGGGACTCTGAG.

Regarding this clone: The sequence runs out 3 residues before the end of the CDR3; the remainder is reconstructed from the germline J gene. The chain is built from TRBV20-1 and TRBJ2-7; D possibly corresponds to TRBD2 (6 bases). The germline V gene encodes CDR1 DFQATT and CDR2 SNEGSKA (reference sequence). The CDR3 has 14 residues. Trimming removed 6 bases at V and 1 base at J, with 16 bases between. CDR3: CSAQPGRGSYEQYF. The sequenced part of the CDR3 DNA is TGCAGTGCCCAACCGGGACGGGGGTCCTACGAG.

CDR3: CASSPPIAGGPQTQYF. Incomplete CDR3 DNA: TGTGCCAGCTCACCACCCATAGCGGGGGGTCCGCAGACC. The chain combines TRBV18 with TRBJ2-5, with 10 positions matching TRBD2. Read sequence stops 3 residues before the CDR3 end, and the germline J gene provides the missing end. This CDR3 spans 16 amino acids. V lost 0 bases, J lost 6 bases, and 7 bases stayed unmatched. Germline V gene lookup returns CDR1 KGHSH and CDR2 LQKENI.

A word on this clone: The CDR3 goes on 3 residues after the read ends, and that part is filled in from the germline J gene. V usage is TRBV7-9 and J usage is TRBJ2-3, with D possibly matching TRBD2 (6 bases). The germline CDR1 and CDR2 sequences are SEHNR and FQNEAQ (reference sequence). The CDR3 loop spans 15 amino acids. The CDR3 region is CASSLASGTGETQYF. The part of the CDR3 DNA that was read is TGTGCCAGCAGCTTAGCCTCCGGGACTGGCGAGACG.

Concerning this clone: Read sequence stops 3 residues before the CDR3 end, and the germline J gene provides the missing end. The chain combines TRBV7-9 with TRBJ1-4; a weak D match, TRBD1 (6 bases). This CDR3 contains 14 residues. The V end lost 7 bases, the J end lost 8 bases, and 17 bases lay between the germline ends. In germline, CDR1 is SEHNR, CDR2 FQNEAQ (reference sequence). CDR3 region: CASTRWGRREKLFF. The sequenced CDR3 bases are TGTGCCAGCACCCGCTGGGGGCGGAGGGAAAAA.

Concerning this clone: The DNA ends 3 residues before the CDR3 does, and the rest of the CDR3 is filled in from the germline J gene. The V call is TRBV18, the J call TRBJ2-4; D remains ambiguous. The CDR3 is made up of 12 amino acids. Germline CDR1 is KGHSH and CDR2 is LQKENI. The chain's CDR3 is CASSPRNYGQYF. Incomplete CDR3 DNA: TGTGCCAGCTCACCACGCAACTATGGT.